The rows below give T cell receptor beta chains drawn from one sample of a study of cytomegalovirus exposure and HLA in healthy donors. Some clones are missing from TCRdb's copy, which holds only in-frame ones; the method was immunoSEQ multiplex PCR. Of approximately 89,000 clones listed, approximately 56% were seen once; the top ten hold 4.5% to 7%. The sequencing input was PBMCs. These receptors all stem from a woman under 40 in good health and CMV-seropositive. CDR3s include the opening cysteine and the closing phenylalanine or tryptophan. A D gene is named only where the DNA matches it firmly. The size field is filled for only some rows; it gives once, few, many or a size class.

>TRBJ1-2|-|TRBD1|TRBV5-1
CASSGGTVNYGYTF
TGCGCCAGCAGCGGAGGGACAGTTAACTATGGCTACACCTTC
>TRBJ2-5|once|TRBD2|TRBV15
CATSRRRGGETQYF
TGTGCCACCAGCAGGCGGCGGGGGGGTGAGACCCAGTACTTC
>TRBJ2-7|-|TRBD2|TRBV6-6
CASRETSGGPGEQYF
TGTGCCAGCAGGGAAACTAGCGGGGGGCCGGGCGAGCAGTACTTC
>TRBJ2-1|few|TRBD1|TRBV27
CASSLRTGEQFF
TGTGCCAGCAGCCTCCGGACAGGCGAGCAGTTCTTC
>TRBJ1-3|-|-|TRBV7-3
CASSPGPGGNTIYF
TGTGCCAGCAGCCCGGGCCCGGGGGGAAACACCATATATTTT
>TRBJ1-2|-|-|TRBV2
CARSNYGYTF
TGTGCCAGATCAAACTATGGCTACACCTTC
>TRBJ1-3|-|-|TRBV4-3
CASRDFGGGSGNTIYF
TGCGCCAGCAGGGATTTTGGCGGGGGCTCTGGAAACACCATATATTTT
>TRBJ1-6|few|-|TRBV12-1
CASSSIIWGAKVALSSYNSPLHF
TGTGCCAGCAGCTCAATCATCTGGGGCGCCAAGGTGGCATTGAGCTCCTATAATTCACCCCTCCACTTT
>TRBJ2-2|once|-|TRBV18
CASSPARLEGGELFF
TGTGCCAGCTCACCAGCACGGCTAGAGGGCGGGGAGCTGTTTTTT
>TRBJ2-7|-|TRBD2|TRBV12-5
CASAPSGGIREQYF
TGTGCTAGTGCCCCAAGCGGGGGTATCAGAGAGCAGTACTTC
>TRBJ1-2|-|TRBD1|TRBV19
CASSIAHTGQGARSGYTF
TGTGCCAGTAGTATCGCCCATACCGGACAGGGGGCGAGGAGCGGCTACACCTTC
>TRBJ1-1|-|-|TRBV6-1
CASILQNIMTEAFF
TGTGCCAGCATTCTTCAGAACATTATGACTGAAGCTTTCTTT